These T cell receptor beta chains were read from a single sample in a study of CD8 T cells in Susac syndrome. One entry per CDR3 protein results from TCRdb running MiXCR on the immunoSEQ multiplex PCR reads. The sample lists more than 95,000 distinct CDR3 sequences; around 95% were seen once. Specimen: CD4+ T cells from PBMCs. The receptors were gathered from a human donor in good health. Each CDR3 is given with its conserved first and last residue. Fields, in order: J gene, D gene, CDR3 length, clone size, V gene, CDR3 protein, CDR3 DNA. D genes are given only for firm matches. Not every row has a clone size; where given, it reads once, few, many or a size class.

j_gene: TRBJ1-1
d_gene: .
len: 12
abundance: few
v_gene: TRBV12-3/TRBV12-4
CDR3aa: CASSLSGTEAFF
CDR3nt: TGTGCCAGCAGTTTGTCGGGAACTGAAGCTTTCTTT

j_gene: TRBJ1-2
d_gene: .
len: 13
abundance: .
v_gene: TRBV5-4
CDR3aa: CASSLVGLYGYTF
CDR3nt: TGTGCCAGCAGCTTGGTGGGACTCTATGGCTACACCTTC

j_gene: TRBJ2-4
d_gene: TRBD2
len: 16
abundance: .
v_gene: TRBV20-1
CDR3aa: CSASTGAGGGKNIQYF
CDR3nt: TGCAGTGCCAGTACCGGGGCGGGGGGCGGCAAAAACATTCAGTACTTC

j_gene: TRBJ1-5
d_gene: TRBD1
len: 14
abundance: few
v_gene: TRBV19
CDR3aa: CASSGTGGNQPQHF
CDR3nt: TGTGCCAGTAGTGGGACAGGGGGCAATCAGCCCCAGCATTTT

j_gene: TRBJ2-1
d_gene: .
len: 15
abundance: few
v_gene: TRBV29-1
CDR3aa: CSVGTPGGSYNEQFF
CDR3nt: TGCAGCGTCGGAACCCCCGGGGGCTCCTACAATGAGCAGTTCTTC

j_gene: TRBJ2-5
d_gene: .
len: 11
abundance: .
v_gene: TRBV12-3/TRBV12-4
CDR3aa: CASSITETQYF
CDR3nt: TGTGCCAGCAGTATCACGGAGACCCAGTACTTC

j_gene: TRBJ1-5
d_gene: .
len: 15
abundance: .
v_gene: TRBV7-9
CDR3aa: CASSPIGYSNQPQHF
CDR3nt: TGTGCCAGCAGCCCGATCGGCTATAGCAATCAGCCCCAGCATTTT

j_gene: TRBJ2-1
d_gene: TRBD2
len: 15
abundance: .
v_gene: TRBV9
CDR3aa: CASSVVAGGYNEQFF
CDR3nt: TGTGCCAGCAGCGTAGTAGCGGGAGGGTACAATGAGCAGTTCTTC

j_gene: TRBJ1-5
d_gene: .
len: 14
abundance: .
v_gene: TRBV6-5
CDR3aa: CASSHPRADQPQHF
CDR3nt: TGTGCCAGCAGCCACCCCCGGGCGGATCAGCCCCAGCATTTT

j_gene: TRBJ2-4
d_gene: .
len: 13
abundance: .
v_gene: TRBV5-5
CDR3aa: CANGGGRGNIQYF
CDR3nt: TGTGCCAATGGGGGGGGCAGGGGAAACATTCAGTACTTC

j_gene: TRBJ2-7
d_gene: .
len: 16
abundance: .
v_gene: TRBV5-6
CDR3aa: CASSQITGTQKAEQYF
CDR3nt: TGTGCCAGCAGCCAGATTACCGGGACCCAAAAGGCCGAGCAGTACTTC

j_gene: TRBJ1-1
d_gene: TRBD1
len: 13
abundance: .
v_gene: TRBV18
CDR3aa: CASLTGRNTEAFF
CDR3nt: TGTGCCAGCCTGACAGGGAGGAACACTGAAGCTTTCTTT

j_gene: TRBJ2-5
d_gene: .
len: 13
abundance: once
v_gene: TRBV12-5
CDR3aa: CASGTGRDFTQYF
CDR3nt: TGTGCTAGTGGCACGGGCCGGGACTTCACCCAGTACTTC

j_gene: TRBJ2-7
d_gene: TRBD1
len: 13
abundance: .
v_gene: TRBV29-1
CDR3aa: CSVEGTGLNEQYF
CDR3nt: TGCAGCGTTGAGGGGACAGGGTTGAACGAGCAGTACTTC

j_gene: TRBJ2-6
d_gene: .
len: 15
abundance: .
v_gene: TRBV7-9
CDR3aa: CASSLRGSGANVLTF
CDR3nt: TGTGCCAGCAGCTTACGGGGCTCTGGGGCCAACGTCCTGACTTTC

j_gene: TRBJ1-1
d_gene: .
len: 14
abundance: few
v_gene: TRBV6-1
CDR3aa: CASSERRVRAEAFF
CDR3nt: TGTGCCAGCAGTGAAAGGAGGGTACGGGCTGAAGCTTTCTTT

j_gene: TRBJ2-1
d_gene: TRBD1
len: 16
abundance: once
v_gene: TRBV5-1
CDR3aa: CASSLAGTGSYNEQFF
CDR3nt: TGCGCCAGCAGCTTGGCTGGGACAGGGAGCTACAATGAGCAGTTCTTC

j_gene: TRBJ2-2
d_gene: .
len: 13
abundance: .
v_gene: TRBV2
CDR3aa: CASSEVGRGELFF
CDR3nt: TGTGCCAGCAGTGAAGTGGGCCGCGGGGAGCTGTTTTTT

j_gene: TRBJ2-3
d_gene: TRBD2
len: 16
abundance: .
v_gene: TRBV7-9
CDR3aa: CASSSTLSGFTDTQYF
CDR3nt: TGTGCCAGCAGCAGTACTCTTAGCGGGTTCACAGATACGCAGTATTTT

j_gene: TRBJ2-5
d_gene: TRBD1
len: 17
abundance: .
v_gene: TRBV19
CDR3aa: CASSPEDRGQVEETQYF
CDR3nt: TGTGCCAGTAGTCCCGAGGACAGGGGGCAAGTCGAAGAGACCCAGTACTTC

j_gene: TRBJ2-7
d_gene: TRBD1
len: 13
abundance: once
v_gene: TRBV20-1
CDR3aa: CSAPGGASYEQYF
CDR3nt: TGCAGTGCCCCAGGGGGCGCCAGCTACGAGCAGTACTTC

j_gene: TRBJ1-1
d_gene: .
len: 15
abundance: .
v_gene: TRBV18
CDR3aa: CASSPPANMNTEAFF
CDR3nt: TGTGCCAGCTCACCACCGGCCAACATGAACACTGAAGCTTTCTTT

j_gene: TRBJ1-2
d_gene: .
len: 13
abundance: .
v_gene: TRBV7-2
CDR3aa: CASSSHRELGYTF
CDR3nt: TGTGCCAGCAGCTCCCACAGGGAATTGGGCTACACCTTC

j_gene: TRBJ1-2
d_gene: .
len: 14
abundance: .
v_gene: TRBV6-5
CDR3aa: CASSSQTVNYGYTF
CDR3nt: TGTGCCAGCAGTTCCCAGACAGTAAACTATGGCTACACCTTC

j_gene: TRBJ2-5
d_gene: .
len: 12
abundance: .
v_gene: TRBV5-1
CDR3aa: CASSLKGETQYF
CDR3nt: TGCGCCAGCAGCTTGAAGGGGGAGACCCAGTACTTC

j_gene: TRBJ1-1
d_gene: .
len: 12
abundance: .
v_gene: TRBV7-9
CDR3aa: CASTGDDTEAFF
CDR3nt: TGTGCCAGCACCGGGGATGATACTGAAGCTTTCTTT

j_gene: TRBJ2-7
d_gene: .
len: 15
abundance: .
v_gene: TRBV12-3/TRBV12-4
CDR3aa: CASSPDRLLSSEQYF
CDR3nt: TGTGCCAGCAGCCCGGACAGACTACTCTCCTCCGAGCAGTACTTC

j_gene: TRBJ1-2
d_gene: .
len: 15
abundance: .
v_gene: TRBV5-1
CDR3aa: CASSREAGRLTGYTF
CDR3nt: TGCGCCAGCAGTCGGGAGGCAGGGAGATTAACTGGCTACACCTTC

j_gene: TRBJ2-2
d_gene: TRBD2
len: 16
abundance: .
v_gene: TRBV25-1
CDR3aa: CASSGRVAGVTGELFF
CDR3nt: TGTGCCAGCAGTGGGCGGGTAGCGGGAGTTACCGGGGAGCTGTTTTTT

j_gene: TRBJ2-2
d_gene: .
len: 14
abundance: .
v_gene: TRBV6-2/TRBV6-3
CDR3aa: CASSKTSDTGELFF
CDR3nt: TGTGCCAGCAGTAAGACTAGTGACACCGGGGAGCTGTTTTTT

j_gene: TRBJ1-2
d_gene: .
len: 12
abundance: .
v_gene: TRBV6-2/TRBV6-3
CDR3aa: CASSYAAGGYTF
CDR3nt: TGTGCCAGCAGTTATGCGGCTGGTGGCTACACCTTC

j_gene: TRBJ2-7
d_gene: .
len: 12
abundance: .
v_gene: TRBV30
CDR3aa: CAWSVQWDEQYF
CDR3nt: TGTGCCTGGAGTGTACAGTGGGACGAGCAGTACTTC

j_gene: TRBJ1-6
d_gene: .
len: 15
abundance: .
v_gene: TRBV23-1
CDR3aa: CASSQYLPGRSPLHF
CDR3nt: TGCGCCAGCAGTCAATACCTCCCGGGGCGGTCACCCCTCCACTTT

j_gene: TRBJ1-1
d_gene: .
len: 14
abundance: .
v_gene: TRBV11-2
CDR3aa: CASSLDRTNTEAFF
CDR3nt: TGTGCCAGCAGCTTAGATCGAACGAACACTGAAGCTTTCTTT

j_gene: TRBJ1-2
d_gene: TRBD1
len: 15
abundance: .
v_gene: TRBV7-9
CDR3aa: CASSLAGGQNYGYTF
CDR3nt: TGTGCCAGCAGCTTAGCGGGGGGACAGAACTATGGCTACACCTTC

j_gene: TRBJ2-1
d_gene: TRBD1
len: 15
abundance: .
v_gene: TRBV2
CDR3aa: CASSSGTGGFNEQFF
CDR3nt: TGTGCCAGCAGTTCCGGGACAGGGGGGTTCAATGAGCAGTTCTTC

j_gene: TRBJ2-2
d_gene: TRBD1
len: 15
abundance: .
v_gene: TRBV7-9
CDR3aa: CASSLSRQGTGELFF
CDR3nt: TGTGCCAGCAGCCTAAGCCGACAGGGAACCGGGGAGCTGTTTTTT

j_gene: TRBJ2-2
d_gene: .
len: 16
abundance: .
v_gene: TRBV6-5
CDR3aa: CASSYSGRGYTGELFF
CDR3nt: TGTGCCAGCAGTTACTCGGGACGGGGTTACACCGGGGAGCTGTTTTTT

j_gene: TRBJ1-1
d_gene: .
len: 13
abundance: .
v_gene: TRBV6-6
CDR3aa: CATTAITNTEAFF
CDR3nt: TGTGCCACCACAGCGATCACGAACACTGAAGCTTTCTTT

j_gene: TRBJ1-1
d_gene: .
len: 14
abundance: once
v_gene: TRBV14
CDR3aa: CASSQGLMNTEAFF
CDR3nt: TGTGCCAGCAGCCAAGGCCTCATGAACACTGAAGCTTTCTTT

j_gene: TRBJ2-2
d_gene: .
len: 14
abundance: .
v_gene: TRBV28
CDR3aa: CASSFSTGLGELFF
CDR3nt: TGTGCCAGCAGTTTCTCGACCGGGTTGGGGGAGCTGTTTTTT

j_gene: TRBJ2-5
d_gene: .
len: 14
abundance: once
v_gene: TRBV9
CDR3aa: CASSGGSIEETQYF
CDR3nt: TGTGCCAGCAGTGGGGGCAGTATAGAGGAGACCCAGTACTTC

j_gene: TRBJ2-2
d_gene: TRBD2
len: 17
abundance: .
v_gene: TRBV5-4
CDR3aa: CASSQPPGRALPGELFF
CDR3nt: TGTGCCAGCAGCCAACCCCCGGGGAGGGCCCTCCCCGGGGAGCTGTTTTTT

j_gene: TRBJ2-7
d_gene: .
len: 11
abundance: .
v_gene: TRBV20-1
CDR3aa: CSARGVIEQYF
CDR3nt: TGCAGTGCTAGAGGGGTAATCGAGCAGTACTTC

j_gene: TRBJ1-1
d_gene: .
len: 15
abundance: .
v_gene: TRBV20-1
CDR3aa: CSATVGHTRNTEAFF
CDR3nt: TGCAGCGCCACGGTCGGGCACACCAGGAACACTGAAGCTTTCTTT

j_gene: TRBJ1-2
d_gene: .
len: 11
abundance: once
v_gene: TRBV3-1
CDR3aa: CASSTDRRYTF
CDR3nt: TGTGCCAGCAGCACCGACAGGCGATACACCTTC

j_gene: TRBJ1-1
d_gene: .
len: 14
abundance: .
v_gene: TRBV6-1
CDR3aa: CASNMWAANTEAFF
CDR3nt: TGTGCCAGCAATATGTGGGCCGCGAACACTGAAGCTTTCTTT

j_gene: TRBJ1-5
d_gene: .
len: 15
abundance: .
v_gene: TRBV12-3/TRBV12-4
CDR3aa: CASSFELGNNQPQHF
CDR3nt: TGTGCCAGCAGTTTTGAGCTGGGGAACAATCAGCCCCAGCATTTT

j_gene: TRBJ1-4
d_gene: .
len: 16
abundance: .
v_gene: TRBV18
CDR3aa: CASSLGTPGSNEKLFF
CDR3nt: TGTGCCAGCTCACTGGGGACCCCTGGTTCGAATGAAAAACTGTTTTTT

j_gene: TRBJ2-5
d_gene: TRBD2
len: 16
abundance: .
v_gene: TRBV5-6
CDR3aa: CASSLATSGGQETQYF
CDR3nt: TGTGCCAGCAGCTTGGCAACTAGCGGGGGCCAAGAGACCCAGTACTTC

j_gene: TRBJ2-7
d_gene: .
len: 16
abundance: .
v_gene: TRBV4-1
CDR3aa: CASSQESTIASYEQYF
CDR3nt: TGCGCCAGCAGCCAAGAATCCACCATCGCGTCCTACGAGCAGTACTTC